Presented here are 32 T cell receptor beta chains from one specimen sequenced in a study of OX40 agonist ivuxolimab in advanced cancers. Repertoires were generated with immunoSEQ multiplex PCR, while TCRdb's copy carries only in-frame clones and drops some. The sample holds 100,000 or so clones, 70% to 85% seen once. The specimen was CD4+ or CD8+ T cells sorted from blood, collected in a trial of the OX40 agonist ivuxolimab. The receptors stem from an adult with an advanced solid tumor such as melanoma, head and neck, liver or kidney cancer.

The V call is TRBV6-1, the J call TRBJ1-1; D gene unclear. The CDR3 contains 14 residues. The V end lost 9 bases, the J end lost 5 bases, and 19 bases lay between the germline ends. CDR1 and CDR2 (germline): MNHNS, SASEGT. In DNA, the CDR3 is TGTGCCAGTAACAGCTTCATCTGGCGGACTGAAGCTTTCTTT. It is translated as CASNSFIWRTEAFF.

The CDR3 spells CASSLVGSGPPGEQYF. The CDR3 DNA sequence: TGCGCCAGCAGCTTGGTTGGTTCCGGCCCTCCAGGCGAGCAGTACTTC. J is TRBJ2-7 and V is TRBV5-1, with D uncertain. Trimming shortened V by 0 bases and J by 6 bases, and 19 bases separated the two germline ends. The CDR3 is 16 amino acids. Looked up from germline, CDR1 is SGHRS and CDR2 is YFSETQ.

V usage is TRBV7-2 and J usage is TRBJ1-5, with TRBD1 as a possible D gene (6 bases). Trimming cost V 6 bases and J 1 base, with 10 bases left between them. The CDR3 length is 14 residues. CDR1 is SGHTA, CDR2 FQGNSA, per germline. This CDR3 reads CASRGGASNQPQHF. The CDR3 coding sequence is TGTGCCAGCAGGGGGGGGGCGAGCAATCAGCCCCAGCATTTT.

The chain joins TRBV30 to TRBJ1-1; no reliable D call. V lost 4 bases and J lost 0, with 6 bases in between. The CDR3 length is 12 residues. The V gene's germline CDR1 is GTSNPN and CDR2 SVGIG (reference sequence). The CDR3 coding sequence is TGTGCCTGGAAAGCCCTGAACACTGAAGCTTTCTTT. Translating gives CAWKALNTEAFF. The full variable domain, completed using reference TRBV30 and TRBJ1-1, is SQTIHQWPATLVQPVGSPLSLECTVEGTSNPNLYWYRQAAGRGLQLLFYSVGIGQISSEVPQNLSASRPQDRQFILSSKKLLLSDSGFYLCAWKALNTEAFFGQGTRLTVV.

This chain connects TRBV4-3 to TRBJ2-7; weak D call: TRBD1 (5 bases). The CDR3 is 17 amino acids. Looked up from germline, CDR1 is LGHNA and CDR2 is YSLEER. The V end lost 0 bases, the J end lost 3 bases, and 18 bases lay between the germline ends. DNA for the CDR3: TGCGCCAGCAGCCAAGACTATCACGGACATACACTCTACGAGCAGTACTTC. Its protein is CASSQDYHGHTLYEQYF.

The chain combines TRBV27 with TRBJ2-7, with D possibly matching TRBD2 (6 bases). V was pared by 2 bases and J by 1 base, with 15 bases between. The CDR3 runs 16 residues. Germline values: CDR1 MNHEY, CDR2 SMNVEV (reference sequence). Written as DNA, the CDR3 is TGTGCCAGCAGTTTACTAGACGGGAGTTCTTCCTACGAGCAGTACTTC. Translated: CASSLLDGSSSYEQYF.

The chain is built from TRBV5-8 and TRBJ1-2, with TRBD1 matching over 7 bases. With V trimmed by 2 bases and J by 7 bases, 8 bases remained unmatched. Germline assignment: CDR1 SGHTS and CDR2 YDEGEE. The length of the CDR3 is 14 residues. The CDR3 DNA reads TGTGCCAGCAGCTTCACAGGGGCGGGAGGTGGCTACACCTTC. Protein: CASSFTGAGGGYTF.

This clone appeared a few times. This chain uses TRBV5-4 with TRBJ2-2; D perhaps matches TRBD2 (5 bases). Germline assignment: CDR1 SGHNT and CDR2 YYREEE (reference sequence). The CDR3 covers 15 residues. V lost 4 bases and J lost 6, with 16 bases in between. CDR3: CASSLRTGMAGELFF. The CDR3 DNA is TGTGCCAGCAGCCTTAGGACCGGGATGGCCGGGGAGCTGTTTTTT.

The J gene is TRBJ2-2, the V gene TRBV7-6, with D possibly matching TRBD2 (6 bases). This CDR3 is built from 18 residues. The germline V gene has CDR1 SGHVS and CDR2 FNYEAQ. The V gene lost 5 bases and the J gene lost 0 bases, with 19 bases spanning the gap. The DNA for the CDR3 is TGTGCCAGCAGCAGGCAGATAGGAGGCGGGGCGAACACCGGGGAGCTGTTTTTT. It encodes CASSRQIGGGANTGELFF.

The chain combines TRBV5-6 with TRBJ2-7, with 7 bases matching TRBD1. V gave up 4 bases and J gave up 0 bases; unmatched junction bases: 7. Per germline, CDR1 SGHDT and CDR2 YYEEEE. CDR3 size: 15 residues. The DNA of the CDR3 is TGTGCCAGCAGCCTCCTCCGGGACAGCTCCTACGAGCAGTACTTC. Protein product: CASSLLRDSSYEQYF.

This clone was seen just once. This chain links TRBV4-2 with TRBJ2-7; TRBD2 might be the D (5 bases). Germline lookup yields CDR1 LGHNA and CDR2 YNFKEQ. Trimming took off 0 bases at V and 3 bases at J, with 15 bases between the two ends. The CDR3 extends over 16 amino acids. CDR3 sequence: CASSQDERRGLYEQYF. The CDR3 DNA is TGTGCCAGCAGCCAAGATGAGCGGAGAGGGCTCTACGAGCAGTACTTC.

The gene calls are TRBV6-6 and TRBJ2-7; 8 bases map to TRBD2. This CDR3 has 12 residues. CDR1 and CDR2 from the germline V gene are MNHNY and SVGAGI (reference sequence). V lost 4 bases and J lost 6; bases outside the gene matches: 2. CDR3 coding DNA: TGTGCCAGCAGTTGGACTAGCAGCGAGCAGTACTTC. Protein: CASSWTSSEQYF.

The CDR3 DNA sequence: TGTGCCAGCAGTTATGAAGCTAACTATGGCTACACCTTC. Translated, it gives CASSYEANYGYTF. This chain uses TRBV6-5 with TRBJ1-2; unclear D gene. The V end lost 3 bases, the J end lost 0 bases, and 5 bases lay between the germline ends. Germline loops: CDR1 MNHEY, CDR2 SVGAGI. The CDR3 consists of 13 residues.

V usage is TRBV6-6 and J usage is TRBJ1-1, with unresolved D. The CDR3 is 15 amino acids. V gave up 8 bases and J gave up 0 bases, with 16 bases separating them. CDR1 MNHNY and CDR2 SVGAGI come from the germline V gene (reference sequence). CDR3 in amino acids: CASRLSGDMNTEAFF. DNA of the CDR3: TGTGCCAGCCGACTATCAGGCGACATGAACACTGAAGCTTTCTTT.

The chain uses TRBV5-1 and TRBJ2-1; 8 bases are shared with TRBD2. This CDR3 region has 15 residues. The germline V gene has CDR1 SGHRS and CDR2 YFSETQ. V trimming: 5 bases; J trimming: 5 bases; junction bases outside the gene matches: 9. CDR3 in amino acids: CASSNGLAGNNEQFF. The CDR3 region has the DNA TGCGCCAGCAGTAATGGCCTAGCGGGTAACAATGAGCAGTTCTTC.

This clone was seen a handful of times. The rearrangement links TRBV4-1 to TRBJ1-5, with D perhaps matching TRBD1 (5 bases). The CDR3 has 17 residues. Germline CDR1 and CDR2: MGHRA and YSYEKL. Trimming left V 2 bases short and J 3 bases short, with 17 bases between. CDR3 loop: CASSQTLLRGPNQPQHF. CDR3 coding DNA: TGCGCCAGCAGCCAAACCCTACTAAGGGGTCCCAATCAGCCCCAGCATTTT.

The rearrangement links TRBV7-9 to TRBJ2-7; a weak D match, TRBD1 (5 bases). This CDR3 spans 13 amino acids. Germline CDR1 and CDR2: SEHNR and FQNEAQ (reference sequence). Trimming stripped 5 bases from V and 0 bases from J, with 8 bases between. CDR3 coding DNA: TGTGCCAGCAGCCTTGACAGCTCCTACGAGCAGTACTTC. This translates into CASSLDSSYEQYF.

The rearrangement uses TRBV7-2 and TRBJ2-7, with D hard to call. Germline V CDR1 and CDR2: SGHTA, FQGNSA. CDR3 length: 13 residues. The V end was cut by 2 bases, the J end by 2 bases, with 7 bases between. The CDR3 spells CASSLNGAYEQYF. CDR3 sequence (DNA): TGTGCCAGCAGCTTAAATGGGGCCTACGAGCAGTACTTC.

The chain links TRBV10-3 to TRBJ2-7, with D unclear. The germline V gene encodes CDR1 ENHRY and CDR2 SYGVKD. The ends were cut back, 0 bases at V and 3 bases at J, with 12 bases in the middle. There are 15 residues in the CDR3. The CDR3 bases are TGTGCCATCAGTGAGTCACCGATGCGTGGCTACGAGCAGTACTTC. Translating it yields CAISESPMRGYEQYF.

This chain uses TRBV6-6 with TRBJ1-3; 9 positions match TRBD1. J lost 4 bases, V lost 6 bases, and 7 bases had no gene match. Germline V gene sequence: CDR1 MNHNY, CDR2 SVGAGI (reference sequence). The CDR3 is 15 amino acids. The CDR3 nucleotides are TGTGCCAGCAGCACTGGACAGGGGTCAGGAAACACCATATATTTT. Its protein product is CASSTGQGSGNTIYF.

The chain has TRBV11-2 and TRBJ2-1; perhaps TRBD2 as D (5 bases). Germline CDR1 is SGHAT and CDR2 is FQNNGV. The V and J ends lost 0 bases and 1 base respectively, with 13 bases between them. This CDR3 region has 17 residues. CDR3 protein: CASSLDRDYRSYNEQFF. CDR3 nucleotides: TGTGCCAGCAGCTTAGACCGAGACTACCGATCCTACAATGAGCAGTTCTTC. The full variable domain, rest sourced from reference TRBV11-2 and TRBJ2-1, is EAGVAQSPRYKIIEKRQSVAFWCNPISGHATLYWYQQILGQGPKLLIQFQNNGVVDDSQLPKDRFSAERLKGVDSTLKIQPAKLEDSAVYLCASSLDRDYRSYNEQFFGPGTRLTVL.

The rearrangement links TRBV27 to TRBJ2-1, with TRBD1 matching 10 bases. V lost 1 base, J lost 8 bases, and 11 bases stayed unmatched. Germline CDR1 is MNHEY and CDR2 is SMNVEV (reference sequence). The CDR3 runs 17 residues. This chain's CDR3 is CASSLFRDRGGRDEQFF. CDR3 coding DNA: TGTGCCAGCAGTTTATTCCGGGACAGGGGTGGAAGAGATGAGCAGTTCTTC.

The V and J genes are TRBV27 and TRBJ1-4, with D perhaps matching TRBD1 (5 bases). Trimming pared 6 bases from V and 8 bases from J, leaving 13 bases between. The CDR3 covers 13 residues. CDR1 and CDR2 (germline): MNHEY, SMNVEV (reference sequence). The DNA for the CDR3 is TGTGCCAGCAGCGACAGCCTGGAGGAAAAACTGTTTTTT. It translates to CASSDSLEEKLFF.

V usage is TRBV7-3 and J usage is TRBJ2-3, with TRBD1 matching over 8 bases. The germline gives CDR1 SGHTA, CDR2 FQGTGA. The J segment lost 5 bases and the V segment lost 1 base, leaving 5 bases of the junction unmatched. CDR3 length: 15 residues. The CDR3 loop is CASSLIQGAGDTQYF. DNA for the CDR3: TGTGCCAGCAGCTTAATTCAGGGGGCCGGAGATACGCAGTATTTT.

This chain links TRBV28 with TRBJ1-2; TRBD1 matches at 8 bases. After removal of 5 bases from V and 10 bases from J, the junction contained 9 bases not matched to a gene. CDR3 length: 13 residues. Germline CDR1 MDHEN, CDR2 SYDVKM. CDR3 nucleotides: TGTGCCAGCAGTACCCCCGGACAGGGTATCTACACCTTC. It codes for CASSTPGQGIYTF.

The chain has TRBV7-8 and TRBJ2-7; 11 bases align to TRBD1. The CDR3 loop spans 16 amino acids. CDR1 and CDR2 from the germline V gene are SGHVS and FQNEAQ. The V and J ends lost 0 bases and 7 bases, in that order; junction bases with no gene match: 8. The CDR3 protein is CASSLAAGTGGWEQYF. CDR3 bases: TGTGCCAGCAGCTTAGCGGCCGGGACAGGGGGGTGGGAGCAGTACTTC. Drawing the rest from reference TRBV7-8 and TRBJ2-7, the complete variable domain is GAGVSQSPRYKVAKRGQDVALRCDPISGHVSLFWYQQALGQGPEFLTYFQNEAQLDKSGLPSDRFFAERPEGSVSTLKIQRTQQEDSAVYLCASSLAAGTGGWEQYFGPGTRLTVT.

This clone was counted only a few times. This chain links TRBV27 with TRBJ2-7; 8 positions agree with TRBD1. Germline CDR1 is MNHEY and CDR2 is SMNVEV (reference sequence). This CDR3 has 17 residues. V was pared by 6 bases and J by 4 bases, with 17 bases of the junction left unmatched. The CDR3 region is CASRTKMDRAMLYEQYF. The CDR3, as DNA: TGTGCCAGCAGGACTAAAATGGACAGGGCCATGCTATACGAGCAGTACTTC.

V usage is TRBV5-1 and J usage is TRBJ2-7, with 10 bases lining up with TRBD2. CDR3 length: 13 residues. Germline assignment: CDR1 SGHRS and CDR2 YFSETQ. V shed 7 bases and J 5 bases; nucleotides not matched to a gene: 6. As DNA, the CDR3 is TGCGCCAGCCGAAGGGGGACTAGCGACGAGCAGTACTTC. This sequence encodes CASRRGTSDEQYF.

J is TRBJ2-3 and V is TRBV19; the D call may be TRBD1 or TRBD2 (5 bases each). This CDR3 contains 16 residues. The V gene's germline CDR1 is LNHDA and CDR2 SQIVND (reference sequence). Trimming removed 4 bases from V and 0 bases from J, with 14 bases in between. The CDR3: CASSKGRITSTDTQYF. CDR3 DNA sequence: TGTGCCAGTAGTAAGGGACGGATCACTAGCACAGATACGCAGTATTTT.

The CDR3 reads CASSPPGGGTDTQYF. CDR3 nucleotides: TGTGCCAGCAGCCCTCCAGGGGGTGGCACAGATACGCAGTATTTT. J is TRBJ2-3 and V is TRBV11-2; 7 nucleotides match TRBD1. Germline CDR1 is SGHAT and CDR2 is FQNNGV. V shed 5 bases, J shed 1 base, and the junction held 6 bases outside the gene matches. The length of the CDR3 is 15 residues.

The chain has TRBV30 and TRBJ1-1; no firm D call. The V and J ends lost 2 bases and 9 bases respectively, with 10 bases between them. The germline gives CDR1 GTSNPN, CDR2 SVGIG (reference sequence). This CDR3 is 11 amino acids long. This CDR3 is CAWSLKTQAFF. The CDR3 DNA follows: TGTGCCTGGAGTTTGAAAACACAAGCTTTCTTT.

The chain couples TRBV18 to TRBJ1-3, with a weak D call TRBD1 (6 bases). Trimming pared 2 bases from V and 4 bases from J, leaving 15 bases between. The CDR3 length is 16 residues. Germline-derived CDR1 and CDR2 are KGHSH and LQKENI. CDR3 DNA sequence: TGTGCCAGCTCACCATCGACGACAGGAGAAGGAAACACCATATATTTT. Translated, it gives CASSPSTTGEGNTIYF.